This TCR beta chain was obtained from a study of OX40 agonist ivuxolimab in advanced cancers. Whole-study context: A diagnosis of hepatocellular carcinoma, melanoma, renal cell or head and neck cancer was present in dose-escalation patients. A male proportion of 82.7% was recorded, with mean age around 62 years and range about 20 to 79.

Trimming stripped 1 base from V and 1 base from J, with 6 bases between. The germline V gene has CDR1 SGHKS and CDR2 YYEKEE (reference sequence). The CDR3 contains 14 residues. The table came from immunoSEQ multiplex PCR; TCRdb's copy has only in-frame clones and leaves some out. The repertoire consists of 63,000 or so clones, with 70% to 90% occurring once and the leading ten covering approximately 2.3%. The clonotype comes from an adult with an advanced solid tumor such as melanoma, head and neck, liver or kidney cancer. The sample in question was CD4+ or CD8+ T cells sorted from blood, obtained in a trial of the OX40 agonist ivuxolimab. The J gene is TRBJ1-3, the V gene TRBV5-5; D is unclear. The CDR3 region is CASSLMGSGNTIYF. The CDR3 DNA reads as TGTGCCAGCAGCTTGATGGGATCTGGAAACACCATATATTTT.